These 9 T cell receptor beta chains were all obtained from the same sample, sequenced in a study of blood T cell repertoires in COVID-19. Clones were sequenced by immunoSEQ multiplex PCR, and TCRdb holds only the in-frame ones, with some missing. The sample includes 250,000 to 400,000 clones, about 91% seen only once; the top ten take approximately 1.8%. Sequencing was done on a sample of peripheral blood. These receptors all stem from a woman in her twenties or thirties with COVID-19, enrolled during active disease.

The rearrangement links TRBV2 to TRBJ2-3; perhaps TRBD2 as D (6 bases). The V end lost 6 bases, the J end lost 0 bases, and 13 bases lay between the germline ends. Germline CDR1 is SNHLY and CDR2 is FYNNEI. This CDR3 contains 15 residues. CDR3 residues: CASRQRLVSTDTQYF. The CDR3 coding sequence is TGTGCCAGCAGGCAACGACTAGTTAGCACAGATACGCAGTATTTT.

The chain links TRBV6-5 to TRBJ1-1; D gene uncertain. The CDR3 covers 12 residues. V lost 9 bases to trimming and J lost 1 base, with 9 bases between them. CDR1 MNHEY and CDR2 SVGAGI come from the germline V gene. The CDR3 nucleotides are TGTGCCAGTCCGAGCCCGAACACTGAAGCTTTCTTT. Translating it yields CASPSPNTEAFF.

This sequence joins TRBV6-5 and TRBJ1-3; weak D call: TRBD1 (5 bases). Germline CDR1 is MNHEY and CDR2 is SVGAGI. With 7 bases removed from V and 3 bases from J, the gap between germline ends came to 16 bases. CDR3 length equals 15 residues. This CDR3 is CASTRTQGSGNTIYF. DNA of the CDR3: TGTGCCAGCACACGAACTCAGGGAAGTGGAAACACCATATATTTT.

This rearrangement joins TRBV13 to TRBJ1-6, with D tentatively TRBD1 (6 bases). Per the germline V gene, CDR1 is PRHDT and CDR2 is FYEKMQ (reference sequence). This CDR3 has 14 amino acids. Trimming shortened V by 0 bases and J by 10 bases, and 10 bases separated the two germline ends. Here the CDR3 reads CASSLGGRGSPLHF. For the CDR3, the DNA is TGTGCCAGCAGCTTAGGCGGCAGGGGCTCACCCCTCCACTTT. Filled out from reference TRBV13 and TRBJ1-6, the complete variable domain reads AAGVIQSPRHLIKEKRETATLKCYPIPRHDTVYWYQQGPGQDPQFLISFYEKMQSDKGSIPDRFSAQQFSDYHSELNMSSLELGDSALYFCASSLGGRGSPLHFGNGTRLTVT.

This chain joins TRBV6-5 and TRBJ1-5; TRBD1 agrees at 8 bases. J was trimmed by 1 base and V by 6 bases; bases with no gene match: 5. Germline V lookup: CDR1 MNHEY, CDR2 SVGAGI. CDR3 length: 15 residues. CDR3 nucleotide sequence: TGTGCCAGCAGGACAGGGGTCATAAGCAATCAGCCCCAGCATTTT. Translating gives CASRTGVISNQPQHF.

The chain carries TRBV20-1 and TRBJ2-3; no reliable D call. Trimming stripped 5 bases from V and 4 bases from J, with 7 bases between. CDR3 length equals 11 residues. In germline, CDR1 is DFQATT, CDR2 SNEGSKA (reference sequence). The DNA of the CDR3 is TGCAGTGCTCTCGTCGCAGATACGCAGTATTTT. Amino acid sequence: CSALVADTQYF.

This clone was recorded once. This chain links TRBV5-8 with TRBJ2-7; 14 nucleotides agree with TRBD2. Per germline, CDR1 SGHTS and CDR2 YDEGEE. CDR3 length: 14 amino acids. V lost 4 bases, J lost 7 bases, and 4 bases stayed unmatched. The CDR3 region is CASSRRTSGGEQYF. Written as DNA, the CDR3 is TGTGCCAGCAGCCGACGGACTAGCGGGGGGGAGCAGTACTTC.

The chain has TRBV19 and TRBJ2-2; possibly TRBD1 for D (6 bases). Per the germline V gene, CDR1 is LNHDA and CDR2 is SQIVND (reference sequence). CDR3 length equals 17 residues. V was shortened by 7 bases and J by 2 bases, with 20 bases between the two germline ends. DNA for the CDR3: TGTGCCAGTACCCCCTCCACCGGGACACCTAACACCGGGGAGCTGTTTTTT. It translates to CASTPSTGTPNTGELFF.

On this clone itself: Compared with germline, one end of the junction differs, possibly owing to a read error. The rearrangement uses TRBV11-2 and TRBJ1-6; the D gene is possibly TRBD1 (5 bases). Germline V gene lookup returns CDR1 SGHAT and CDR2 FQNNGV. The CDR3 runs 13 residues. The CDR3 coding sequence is TGTGCCAGCAGCCTAGAACAGGAATCGGCCCTCCACTTT. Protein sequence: CASSLEQESALHF.